A single sample is the source of the 14 T cell receptor beta chains below, sequenced in a study of T cell changes during pregnancy in multiple sclerosis. Some clones are missing from TCRdb's copy, which holds only in-frame ones; the method was immunoSEQ multiplex PCR. The sample holds just under 100,000 clones, approximately 93% seen once. Specimen: peripheral blood, collected after pregnancy. These receptors were collected from a female donor with multiple sclerosis, enrolled in a pregnancy study.

The genes are TRBV5-1 and TRBJ2-2, with a possible D match to TRBD2 (6 bases). V was shortened by 1 base and J by 4 bases, with 17 bases between the two germline ends. Germline assignment: CDR1 SGHRS and CDR2 YFSETQ. The CDR3 spans 17 residues. Written as DNA, the CDR3 is TGCGCCAGCAGCTTGCGGCGGGAAAGGGTGGGCACCGGGGAGCTGTTTTTT. It encodes CASSLRRERVGTGELFF.

The chain's CDR3 is CASSQDGVGGSDTQYF. For the CDR3, the DNA is TGTGCCAGCAGCCAAGATGGGGTAGGGGGCTCAGATACGCAGTATTTT. The V call is TRBV4-2, the J call TRBJ2-3, with 7 nucleotides matching TRBD1. Germline V CDR1 and CDR2: LGHNA, YNFKEQ. This CDR3 has 16 amino acids. The trim removed 0 bases at V and 4 bases at J, leaving 7 bases unmatched.

The chain uses TRBV10-3 and TRBJ2-1; 10 bases are shared with TRBD1. The CDR3 is made up of 13 amino acids. CDR1 is ENHRY and CDR2 is SYGVKD in the germline V gene. V gave up 6 bases and J gave up 8 bases; unmatched junction bases: 4. The CDR3 DNA reads as TGTGCCATCAGGGGACAGGGGAAGTATGAGCAGTTCTTC. Its translation: CAIRGQGKYEQFF.

The chain combines TRBV5-1 with TRBJ2-3; possible D gene TRBD2, 5 bases. Trimming cost V 4 bases and J 0 bases, with 12 bases left between them. This CDR3 is 15 amino acids long. Germline loops: CDR1 SGHRS, CDR2 YFSETQ. The CDR3, as DNA: TGCGCCAGCAGCCCGGAGGCGGCCAGCACAGATACGCAGTATTTT. Translation: CASSPEAASTDTQYF.

This clone appeared once. The V call is TRBV6-6, the J call TRBJ2-1, with D perhaps matching TRBD2 (6 bases). The CDR3 extends over 14 amino acids. The V gene lost 5 bases and the J gene lost 0 bases, with 8 bases spanning the gap. The germline gives CDR1 MNHNY, CDR2 SVGAGI (reference sequence). The DNA of the CDR3 is TGTGCCAGCAGTCCGACTAGCTCCTACAATGAGCAGTTCTTC. Protein: CASSPTSSYNEQFF.

J is TRBJ2-3 and V is TRBV7-2, with 7 bases identical to TRBD1. Trimming removed 5 bases from V and 2 bases from J; junction bases left unmatched: 7. The CDR3 extends over 15 amino acids. From germline, CDR1 is SGHTA and CDR2 FQGNSA. CDR3 in amino acids: CASSTYTGATDTQYF. The CDR3 nucleotides are TGTGCCAGCAGCACCTATACAGGGGCCACAGATACGCAGTATTTT.

This clone was found once. V usage is TRBV30 and J usage is TRBJ2-3, with TRBD2 identical over 10 bases. The germline V gene has CDR1 GTSNPN and CDR2 SVGIG (reference sequence). The ends lost 4 bases at V and 4 bases at J; junction bases unmatched: 5. The CDR3 consists of 14 residues. The CDR3 DNA reads as TGTGCCTGGATAGAGCGGGAGGGCCCAGATACGCAGTATTTT. Its protein is CAWIEREGPDTQYF.

The V call is TRBV11-3, the J call TRBJ2-1, with a tentative D call TRBD2 (5 bases). The CDR3 is 15 amino acids. Trimming took 5 bases from V and 7 from J, leaving 18 bases between them. The V gene's germline CDR1 is SGHNT and CDR2 YENEEA. The CDR3 is CASSPRVGDGNEQFF. The CDR3 DNA follows: TGTGCCAGCAGCCCAAGGGTGGGAGATGGGAATGAGCAGTTCTTC.

The V and J genes are TRBV5-1 and TRBJ1-1; a weak D match, TRBD1 (6 bases). V was shortened by 4 bases and J by 1 base, with 11 bases between the two germline ends. The CDR3 has 14 amino acids. In germline, CDR1 is SGHRS, CDR2 YFSETQ. The CDR3 DNA sequence: TGCGCCAGCAGCGTCATAGGGGGGAACACTGAAGCTTTCTTT. Residues: CASSVIGGNTEAFF. Using reference TRBV5-1 and TRBJ1-1 for the parts outside the CDR3, the full variable domain is KAGVTQTPRYLIKTRGQQVTLSCSPISGHRSVSWYQQTPGQGLQFLFEYFSETQRNKGNFPGRFSGRQFSNSRSEMNVSTLELGDSALYLCASSVIGGNTEAFFGQGTRLTVV.

The gene calls are TRBV10-2 and TRBJ2-7; 7 bases line up with TRBD1. The CDR3 is 18 amino acids. Trimming took 1 base from V and 2 from J; bases not matched to a gene: 14. Germline loops: CDR1 WSHSY, CDR2 SAAADI. The CDR3 loop is CASSELFGTARGAYEQYF. CDR3 DNA sequence: TGCGCCAGCAGTGAGTTATTCGGGACAGCGCGAGGAGCCTACGAGCAGTACTTC.

CDR3 sequence: CASSPITDTQYF. CDR3 sequence (DNA): TGTGCCAGCAGCCCAATCACAGATACGCAGTATTTT. The V and J genes are TRBV7-8 and TRBJ2-3; no definite D call. The V end lost 5 bases, the J end lost 2 bases, and 5 bases lay between the germline ends. CDR1 is SGHVS, CDR2 FQNEAQ, per germline. The CDR3 has 12 amino acids.

This clone occurred once. The chain joins TRBV19 to TRBJ1-3, with D hard to call. The CDR3 is made up of 12 amino acids. Germline CDR1 and CDR2: LNHDA and SQIVND (reference sequence). V gave up 8 bases and J gave up 4 bases, with 9 bases separating them. The CDR3 region is CASSHRGNTIYF. In DNA form, the CDR3 reads TGTGCCAGTTCCCATCGGGGAAACACCATATATTTT.

The chain is built from TRBV19 and TRBJ2-5, with TRBD2 matching 12 bases. The trim removed 4 bases at V and 5 bases at J, leaving 14 bases unmatched. Germline assignment: CDR1 LNHDA and CDR2 SQIVND (reference sequence). This CDR3 spans 18 amino acids. The CDR3 DNA sequence: TGTGCCAGTAGTACTCATAAGACTAGCGGGAGCGTTTTGGAGACCCAGTACTTC. Translation: CASSTHKTSGSVLETQYF.

The genes are TRBV27 and TRBJ1-1; no clear D gene. Germline-derived CDR1 and CDR2 are MNHEY and SMNVEV (reference sequence). CDR3 size: 13 residues. V was clipped by 7 bases and J by 1 base, with 10 bases between them. The CDR3 loop is CASNLPGNTEAFF. The CDR3, as DNA: TGTGCCAGCAACCTCCCAGGGAACACTGAAGCTTTCTTT.